This T cell receptor beta chain is from a study of graft-versus-host responses after intestinal transplantation (dated by TCRdb to 2020 to 2022). Looking at the study overall: Multivisceral, liver-intestinal, or isolated intestinal transplants were received by the recipients. Donor T cell macrochimerism was defined as a peak of at least 4% donor T cells among recipient peripheral blood mononuclear cells. After intestinal transplantation, graft-versus-host and host-versus-graft alloreactive T cell clones were followed in the graft, circulation and bone marrow using bulk TCR-beta CDR3 sequencing. Of the roughly 23 intestinal transplant recipients enrolled in the cohort, one of whom was a retransplant, 3 patients without pretransplant specimens were excluded. Rather than being sequenced by the commercial service, samples from a few later patients were sequenced in-house on an Illumina MiSeq and processed with MiXCR. Every recipient was given anti-thymocyte globulin induction, followed by 3 to 4 years of maintenance tacrolimus and steroids. To identify alloreactive clones, pre-transplant mixed lymphocyte reaction products were sequenced and then compared with unstimulated pre-transplant donor and recipient T cells.

Libraries came from the immunoSEQ multiplex PCR assay. In most patients, genomic DNA was isolated using the Qiagen DNeasy Blood and Tissue Kit and sent frozen to Adaptive Biotechnologies for TCR sequencing. For most patients, genomic DNA was subjected to high-throughput TCR-beta CDR3 sequencing by Adaptive Biotechnologies. The study's processing was this. Adaptive's ImmunoSEQ software supplied the TCR sequencing data for approximately 18 patients, while MiXCR and VDJtools were used to process a few other patients. To correct CD4 versus CD8 sorting errors, any sequence found in both subsets at a frequency ratio below 5:1 was removed. CDR3 nucleotide sequences shared between donor and recipient were removed because their origin could not be assigned. To be classed as alloreactive, a clone needed at least 2-fold expansion over unstimulated cells and a minimum CFSE-low frequency of 0.002% (template counts) or 0.001% (read counts). Clones detected in sequenced pre-transplant spleen, lymph node, or MLR CFSE-low populations of the donor or recipient were defined as mappable. Cumulative frequency of alloreactive clones was calculated as a percentage of all sequences weighted by copy number. The table was pulled from immuneACCESS by TCRdb, which kept in-frame rearrangements only. Such tables lose some clones; where checked, under half of the loss comes from unresolved V genes, and the rest has no known cause. V and J calls and clone size are given by that table; D and trimming were obtained from the DNA. The sample table records tens of thousands of clones; 50% to 70% of these occur just once. The ten largest clones capture approximately 0.97% of the sample.

In regard to this clone: Per-nucleotide qualities are absent, and no much larger clonotype sits a single base away.

Taken with the paper, the label for time point translates to: cells obtained before transplantation from donor or recipient. In mixed lymphocyte reactions, some 200,000 CFSE-labeled pre-transplant responders were plated with some 200,000 irradiated violet-dye-labeled stimulators and cultured for 5 to 6 days. Proliferating CD3+CD4+CFSE-low and CD3+CD8+CFSE-low responder cells were FACS-sorted on a BD Influx sorter after the mixed lymphocyte reaction. Broad study findings and their caveats: Early after transplant, peak levels of circulating GvH clones were associated with declines in HvG clones. GvH clones were detected in recipient bone marrow, and some appeared earlier in ileal mucosa or blood, consistent with an intestinal mucosal origin. The conclusions were limited by the relatively low number and heterogeneity of the intestinal transplant patients. High GvH to HvG T cell clonal ratios were observed in the allografts of patients with donor T cell macrochimerism.

Per the germline V gene (reference sequence), GTSNPN is the CDR1 and SVGIG is the CDR2. Including the terminal cysteine and phenylalanine, the CDR3 comprises 13 residues. Only the CDR3 DNA is retained, 39 bases long and in frame from the first base. Trimming costs V 2 bases and J 3 bases, and their ends lie 8 bases apart. The receptor comes from a human patient who received an intestinal transplant. Recombination connected TRBV30 to TRBJ1-5; perhaps TRBD1 is the D gene, with 6 bases matching. Sequenced material: alloreactive CD4+ T cells from a mixed lymphocyte reaction culture, taken before intestinal transplant. The cell subset or site label, read with the paper, signifies: CFSE-low proliferating T cells sorted from roughly 6-day pre-transplant mixed lymphocyte reaction (GvH or HvG direction). This receptor carries the CDR3 CAWSRDNNQPQHF. Read as DNA, the sequence is TGTGCCTGGAGTAGGGACAACAATCAGCCCCAGCATTTT.